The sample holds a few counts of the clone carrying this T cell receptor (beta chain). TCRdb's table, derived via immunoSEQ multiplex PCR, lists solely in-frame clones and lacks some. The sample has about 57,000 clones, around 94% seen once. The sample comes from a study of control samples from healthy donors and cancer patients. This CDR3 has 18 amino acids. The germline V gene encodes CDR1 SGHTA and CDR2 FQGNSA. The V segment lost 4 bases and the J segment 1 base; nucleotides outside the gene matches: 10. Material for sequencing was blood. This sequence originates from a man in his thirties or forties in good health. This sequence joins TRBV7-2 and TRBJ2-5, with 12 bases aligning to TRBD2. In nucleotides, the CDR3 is TGTGCCAGCAGCTCAGGACTAGCGGGAACGGTATTCCAAGAGACCCAGTACTTC. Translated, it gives CASSSGLAGTVFQETQYF.